The source of this T cell receptor beta chain is a study of blood T cells in healthy people across ages (dated by TCRdb to between 2015 and 2016). For the study in its entirety: In model experiments, roughly one uniquely barcoded TCR beta cDNA molecule per two T cells was captured by template switching. The study measured age-related changes in TCR beta repertoire diversity using deep sequencing normalized with unique cDNA molecular identifiers. Four age groups were formed from the donors: young (average roughly 15 years), middle-aged (around 41), aged (roughly 58) and long-lived (more than 75). To avoid experimental bias, donors of different ages were spread randomly across the sequencing lanes. For two donors (one aged 18 to 30 and one aged 80 or older), the study analyzed two additional independent replicas of 1 million unique cDNA reads from the same blood draw.

Libraries were constructed by 5' RACE. Sequencing was carried out with an Illumina HiSeq 2500. A second PCR of roughly 6 to 11 cycles was run with a J-beta primer mix and a sample-barcoded 5' primer. A template-switch 5' adaptor carrying 12 random nucleotides introduced a unique molecular identifier onto each TCR beta cDNA molecule. At least 3 million CDR3-containing paired-end reads were obtained from each sample. All of the RNA was converted into first-strand cDNA using the Mint cDNA synthesis kit, with a TRBC-specific oligonucleotide serving as the primer. Following uracil-DNA glycosylase treatment, all cDNA underwent a first 18-cycle PCR with the universal primers M1SS and BC2_uni_R. In the original analysis: Normalization of each sample was performed by random selection of 1 million high-quality reads, each carrying a distinct molecular identifier. Instead of being binned into consensus sequences, reads with shared molecular identifiers were discarded. MiTCR, run with a Q25 quality threshold and the strictest error-elimination algorithm, handled CDR3 identification, clonotype clustering and error correction. Lower-bound total TCR beta diversity was estimated with a nonparametric unseen species model using Euler transformation. TCRdb's own reprocessing of the public reads used fastp at Q25 and MiXCR and kept productive beta chains. Every distinct CDR3 protein forms one entry, paired with its most common genes and DNA. The authors' filters were not applied to this entry. This sample holds about 1,000,000 distinct CDR3 sequences; under 45% were observed only once. Together, the top ten hold approximately 17% of the sample.

To note about this clonotype: It has no known antigen specificity. This sequence may be a read error, since a much larger clone differs from it by one base.

Looking up the germline V gene yields CDR1 MGHDK and CDR2 SYGVNS. The germline V and J ends show losses of 7 bases and 3 bases respectively, and no gene match explains 4 bases of the junction. The cysteine opens and the phenylalanine closes a CDR3 of 14 amino acids. Solely the CDR3 DNA is kept, with 42 bases framed from the first base. Systemically healthy Caucasian individuals from Russia, 35 to 40 in total and aged about 6 to 90 years, were included as donors. Each donor gave approximately 10 milliliters of peripheral blood, collected into EDTA-treated Vacutainer tubes. PBMCs were isolated by Ficoll-Paque density-gradient centrifugation, with at least 6 million obtained per sample. Total RNA, at least 5.5 micrograms per sample, was extracted from PBMCs with Trizol reagent. Naive CD45RAhigh/CD27high T cell percentages were measured by flow cytometry on a PBMC aliquot from every donor. Results the study describes overall, beyond this receptor: Compared with the aged group, the long-lived group had more naive CD4+ T cells, fewer expanded clones and increased TCR diversity, suggesting age selection. Estimates of total diversity based on one million sequenced T cells were regarded as lower bounds and as underestimates. Because profiling used bulk unsorted PBMCs, naive and antigen-experienced compartments could not be compared conclusively. A strong correlation was found between observed TCR beta diversity and the percentage of naive T cells measured by flow cytometry. Because the CMV infection status of the donors was unknown, age-related changes in expanded clonotypes may potentially have been confounded. As age increased, observed TCR beta diversity per million T cells dropped in a roughly linear way, and a significant reduction was already evident by age around 41.

Recombination joined TRBV25-1 with TRBJ2-3; TRBD2 aligns with 10 central bases. The specimen was blood. This receptor was identified in a woman aged 55-69 years in good health. The DNA reads as follows: TGTGCCAGCACCCCGGGACTAGCGACAGATACGCAGTATTTT. This sequence encodes CASTPGLATDTQYF.